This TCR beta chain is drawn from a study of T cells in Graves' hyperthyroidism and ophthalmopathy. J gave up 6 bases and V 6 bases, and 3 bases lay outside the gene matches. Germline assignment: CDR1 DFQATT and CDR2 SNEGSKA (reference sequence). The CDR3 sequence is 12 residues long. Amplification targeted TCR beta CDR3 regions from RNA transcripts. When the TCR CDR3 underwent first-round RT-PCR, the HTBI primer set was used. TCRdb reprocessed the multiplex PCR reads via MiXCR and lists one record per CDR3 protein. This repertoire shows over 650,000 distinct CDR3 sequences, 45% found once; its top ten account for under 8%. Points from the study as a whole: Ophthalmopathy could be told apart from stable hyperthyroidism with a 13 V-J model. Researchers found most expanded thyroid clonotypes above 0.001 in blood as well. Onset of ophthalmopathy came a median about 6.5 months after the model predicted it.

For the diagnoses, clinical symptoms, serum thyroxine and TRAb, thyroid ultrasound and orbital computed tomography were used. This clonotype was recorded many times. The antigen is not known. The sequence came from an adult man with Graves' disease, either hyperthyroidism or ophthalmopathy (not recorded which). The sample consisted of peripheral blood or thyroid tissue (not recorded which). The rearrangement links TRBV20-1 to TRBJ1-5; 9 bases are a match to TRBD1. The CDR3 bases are TGCAGTGCCAGGACAGGGGTTCAGCCCCAGCATTTT. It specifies CSARTGVQPQHF.